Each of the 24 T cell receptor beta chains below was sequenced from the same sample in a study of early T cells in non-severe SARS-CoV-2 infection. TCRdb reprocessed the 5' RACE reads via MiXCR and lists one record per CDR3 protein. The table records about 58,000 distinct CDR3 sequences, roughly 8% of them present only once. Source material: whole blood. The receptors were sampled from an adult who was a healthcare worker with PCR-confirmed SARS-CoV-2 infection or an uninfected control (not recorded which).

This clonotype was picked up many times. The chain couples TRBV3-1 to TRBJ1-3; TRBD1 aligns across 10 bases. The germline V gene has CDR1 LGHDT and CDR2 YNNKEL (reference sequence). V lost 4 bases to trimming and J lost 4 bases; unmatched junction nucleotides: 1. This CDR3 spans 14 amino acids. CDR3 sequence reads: CASSLGQGGNTIYF. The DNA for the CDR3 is TGTGCCAGCAGCCTGGGACAGGGGGGAAACACCATATATTTT. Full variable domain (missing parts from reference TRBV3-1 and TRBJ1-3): DTAVSQTPKYLVTQMGNDKSIKCEQNLGHDTMYWYKQDSKKFLKIMFSYNNKELIINETVPNRFSPKSPDKAHLNLHINSLELGDSAVYFCASSLGQGGNTIYFGEGSWLTVV.

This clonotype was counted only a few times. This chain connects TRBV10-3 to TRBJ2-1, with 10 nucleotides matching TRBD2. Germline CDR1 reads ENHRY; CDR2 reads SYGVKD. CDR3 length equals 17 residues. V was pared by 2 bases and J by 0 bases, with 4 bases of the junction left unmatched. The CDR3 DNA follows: TGTGCCATCAGTGAGGGGACTAGCGTTAGCTCCTACAATGAGCAGTTCTTC. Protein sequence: CAISEGTSVSSYNEQFF.

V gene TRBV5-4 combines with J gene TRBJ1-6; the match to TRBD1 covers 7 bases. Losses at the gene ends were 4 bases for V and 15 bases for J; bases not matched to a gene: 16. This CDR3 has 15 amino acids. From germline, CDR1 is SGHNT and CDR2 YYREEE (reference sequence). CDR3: CASSDRQGLPHHLHF. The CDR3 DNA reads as TGTGCCAGCAGCGATAGACAGGGACTACCTCACCACCTCCACTTT.

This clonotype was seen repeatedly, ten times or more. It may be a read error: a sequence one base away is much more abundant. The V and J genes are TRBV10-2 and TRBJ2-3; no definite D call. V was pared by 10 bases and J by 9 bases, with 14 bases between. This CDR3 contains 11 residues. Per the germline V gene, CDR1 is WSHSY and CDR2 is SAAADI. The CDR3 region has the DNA TGCGCCAACGGCCCGAGTACCACGCAGTATTTT. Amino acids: CANGPSTTQYF.

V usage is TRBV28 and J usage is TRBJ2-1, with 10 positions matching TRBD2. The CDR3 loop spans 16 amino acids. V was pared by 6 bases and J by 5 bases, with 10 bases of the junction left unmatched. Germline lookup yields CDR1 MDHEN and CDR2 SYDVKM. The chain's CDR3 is CASRTPSGSSNNEQFF. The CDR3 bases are TGTGCCAGCAGGACTCCTAGCGGGAGCTCGAACAATGAGCAGTTCTTC.

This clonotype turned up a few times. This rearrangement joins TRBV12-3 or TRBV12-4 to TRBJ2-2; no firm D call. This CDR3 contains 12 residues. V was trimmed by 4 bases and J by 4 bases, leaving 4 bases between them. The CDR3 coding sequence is TGTGCCAGCAGTTACAGCACCGGGGAGCTGTTTTTT. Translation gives CASSYSTGELFF.

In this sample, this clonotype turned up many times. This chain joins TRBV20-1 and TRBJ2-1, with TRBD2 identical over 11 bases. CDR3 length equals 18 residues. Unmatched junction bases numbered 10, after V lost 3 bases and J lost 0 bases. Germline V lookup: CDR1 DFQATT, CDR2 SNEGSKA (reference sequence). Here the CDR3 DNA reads TGCAGTGCTAGGCCCCCTAGCGGGAGGCAAAGCTCCTACAATGAGCAGTTCTTC. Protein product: CSARPPSGRQSSYNEQFF.

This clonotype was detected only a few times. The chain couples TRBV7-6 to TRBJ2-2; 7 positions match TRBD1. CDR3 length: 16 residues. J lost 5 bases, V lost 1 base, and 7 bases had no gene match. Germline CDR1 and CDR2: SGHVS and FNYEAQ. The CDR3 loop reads CASSLGRQGSTGELFF. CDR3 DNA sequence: TGTGCCAGCAGCTTAGGAAGACAGGGATCGACCGGGGAGCTGTTTTTT.

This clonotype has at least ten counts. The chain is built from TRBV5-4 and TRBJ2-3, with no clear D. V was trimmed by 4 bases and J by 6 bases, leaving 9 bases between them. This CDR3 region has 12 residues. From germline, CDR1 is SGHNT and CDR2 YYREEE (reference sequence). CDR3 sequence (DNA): TGTGCCAGCAGCGACAAGACGGATACGCAGTATTTT. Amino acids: CASSDKTDTQYF. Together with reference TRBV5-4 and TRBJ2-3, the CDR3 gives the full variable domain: ETGVTQSPTHLIKTRGQQVTLRCSSQSGHNTVSWYQQALGQGPQFIFQYYREEENGRGNFPPRFSGLQFPNYSSELNVNALELDDSALYLCASSDKTDTQYFGPGTRLTVL.

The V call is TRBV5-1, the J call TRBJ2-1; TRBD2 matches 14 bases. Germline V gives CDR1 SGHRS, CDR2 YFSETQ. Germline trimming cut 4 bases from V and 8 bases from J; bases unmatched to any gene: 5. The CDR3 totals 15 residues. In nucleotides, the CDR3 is TGCGCCAGCAGCGGGACTAGCGGGAGTACCCATGAGCAGTTCTTC. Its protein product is CASSGTSGSTHEQFF.

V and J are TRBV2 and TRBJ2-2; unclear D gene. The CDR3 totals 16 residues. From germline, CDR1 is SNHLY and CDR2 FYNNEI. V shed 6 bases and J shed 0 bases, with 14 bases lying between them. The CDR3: CASRGGLSTNTGELFF. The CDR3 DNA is TGTGCCAGCAGAGGCGGCCTAAGCACGAACACCGGGGAGCTGTTTTTT. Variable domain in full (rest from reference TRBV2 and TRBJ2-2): EPEVTQTPSHQVTQMGQEVILRCVPISNHLYFYWYRQILGQKVEFLVSFYNNEISEKSEIFDDQFSVERPDGSNFTLKIRSTKLEDSAMYFCASRGGLSTNTGELFFGEGSRLTVL.

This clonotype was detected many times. The CDR3 region is CASSLVGPYNEQFF. The DNA of the CDR3 is TGCGCCAGCAGCTTGGTTGGACCCTACAATGAGCAGTTCTTC. This chain connects TRBV5-1 to TRBJ2-1, with D unclear. CDR1 and CDR2 from the germline V gene are SGHRS and YFSETQ. This CDR3 comprises 14 residues. Trimming stripped 0 bases from V and 2 bases from J, with 6 bases between.

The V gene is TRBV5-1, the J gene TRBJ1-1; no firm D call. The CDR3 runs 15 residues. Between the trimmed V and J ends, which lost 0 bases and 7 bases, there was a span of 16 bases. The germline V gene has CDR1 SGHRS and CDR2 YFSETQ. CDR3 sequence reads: CASSLDGSAASEAFF. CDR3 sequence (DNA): TGCGCCAGCAGCTTGGACGGCAGCGCGGCAAGTGAAGCTTTCTTT. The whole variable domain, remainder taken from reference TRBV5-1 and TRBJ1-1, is KAGVTQTPRYLIKTRGQQVTLSCSPISGHRSVSWYQQTPGQGLQFLFEYFSETQRNKGNFPGRFSGRQFSNSRSEMNVSTLELGDSALYLCASSLDGSAASEAFFGQGTRLTVV.

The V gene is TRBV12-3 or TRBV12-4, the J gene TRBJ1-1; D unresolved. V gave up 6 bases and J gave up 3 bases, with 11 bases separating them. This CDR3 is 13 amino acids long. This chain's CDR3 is CASSFREYTEAFF. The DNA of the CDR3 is TGTGCCAGCAGCTTTCGCGAATACACTGAAGCTTTCTTT.

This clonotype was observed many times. The CDR3 loop is CASSQGLTSYEQYF. The CDR3 region has the DNA TGTGCCAGCTCACAGGGACTAACCTCCTACGAGCAGTACTTC. This chain connects TRBV18 to TRBJ2-7, with 7 bases matching TRBD2. V was clipped by 4 bases and J by 0 bases; unmatched bases: 3. Germline values: CDR1 KGHSH, CDR2 LQKENI. There are 14 residues in the CDR3.

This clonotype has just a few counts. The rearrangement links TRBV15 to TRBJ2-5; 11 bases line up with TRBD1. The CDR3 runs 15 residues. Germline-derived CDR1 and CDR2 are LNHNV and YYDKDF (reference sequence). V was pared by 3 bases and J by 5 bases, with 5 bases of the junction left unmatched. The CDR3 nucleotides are TGTGCCACCAGCAGTGGGACAGGGGGGATGGAGACCCAGTACTTC. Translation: CATSSGTGGMETQYF.

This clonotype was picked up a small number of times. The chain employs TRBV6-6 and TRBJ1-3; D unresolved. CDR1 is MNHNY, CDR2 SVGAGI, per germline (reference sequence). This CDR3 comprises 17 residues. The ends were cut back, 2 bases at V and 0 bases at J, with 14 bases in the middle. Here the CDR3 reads CASSYGYGESSGNTIYF. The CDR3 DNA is TGTGCCAGCAGTTACGGCTACGGGGAGAGCTCTGGAAACACCATATATTTT.

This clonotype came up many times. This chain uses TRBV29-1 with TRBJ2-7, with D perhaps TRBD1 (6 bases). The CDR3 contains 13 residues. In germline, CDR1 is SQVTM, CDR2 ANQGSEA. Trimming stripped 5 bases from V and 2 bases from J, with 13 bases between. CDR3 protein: CSVITGWAYEQYF. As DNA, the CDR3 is TGCAGCGTTATCACAGGGTGGGCCTACGAGCAGTACTTC.

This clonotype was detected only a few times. CDR3 nucleotides: TGTGCCAGCAGTGAATTCGACAGGCCCGGAAACACCATATATTTT. This codes for CASSEFDRPGNTIYF. V is TRBV25-1 and J is TRBJ1-3, with a tentative D call TRBD1 (6 bases). The V and J ends lost 1 base and 4 bases respectively, with 11 bases between them. CDR1 MGHDK and CDR2 SYGVNS come from the germline V gene. CDR3 length: 15 residues.

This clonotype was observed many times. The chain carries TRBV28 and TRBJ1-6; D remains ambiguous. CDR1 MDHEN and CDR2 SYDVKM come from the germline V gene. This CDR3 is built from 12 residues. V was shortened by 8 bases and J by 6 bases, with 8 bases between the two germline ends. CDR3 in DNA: TGTGCCAGCCTCGGCCTTAATTCACCCCTCCACTTT. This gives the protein CASLGLNSPLHF.

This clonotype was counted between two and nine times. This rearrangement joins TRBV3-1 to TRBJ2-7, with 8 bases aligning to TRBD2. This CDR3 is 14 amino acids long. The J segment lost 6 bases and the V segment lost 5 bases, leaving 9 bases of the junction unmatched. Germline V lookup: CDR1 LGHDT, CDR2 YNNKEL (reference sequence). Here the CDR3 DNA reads TGTGCCAGCAGCTCGCAAGCGGGAGAGCGCGAGCAGTACTTC. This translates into CASSSQAGEREQYF.

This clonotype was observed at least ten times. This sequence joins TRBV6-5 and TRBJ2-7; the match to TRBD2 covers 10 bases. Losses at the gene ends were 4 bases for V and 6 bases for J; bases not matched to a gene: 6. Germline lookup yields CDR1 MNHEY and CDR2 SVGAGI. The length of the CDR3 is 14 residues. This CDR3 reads CASSSKREGREQYF. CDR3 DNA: TGTGCCAGCAGTTCAAAGCGGGAGGGCCGCGAGCAGTACTTC.

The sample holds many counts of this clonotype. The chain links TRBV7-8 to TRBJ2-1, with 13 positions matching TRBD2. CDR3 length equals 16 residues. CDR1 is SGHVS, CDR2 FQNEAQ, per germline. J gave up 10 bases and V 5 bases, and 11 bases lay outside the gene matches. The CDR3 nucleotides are TGTGCCAGCAGCATCCGAAGGACTAGCGGGAGTGGAGAGCAGTTCTTC. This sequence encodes CASSIRRTSGSGEQFF.

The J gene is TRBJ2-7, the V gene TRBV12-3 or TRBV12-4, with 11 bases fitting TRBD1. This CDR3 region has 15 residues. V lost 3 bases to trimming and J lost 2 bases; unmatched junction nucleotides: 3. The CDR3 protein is CASSFTGQGAYEQYF. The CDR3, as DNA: TGTGCCAGCAGTTTCACGGGACAGGGGGCCTACGAGCAGTACTTC.